The 23 T cell receptor beta chains reported below all come from one sample, sequenced in a study of long-term antiretroviral therapy in people with HIV. Researchers ran immunoSEQ v3.0 at survey level. Assay used: immunoSEQ multiplex PCR; TCRdb lists only in-frame clones, some missing. The sample gives 33,000 or so clones, approximately 80% of which show up once; roughly 14% is in the top ten. The material sequenced was unsorted PBMCs, taken 0.3 years after starting antiretroviral therapy. These receptors were obtained from a man between 18 and 29 years old with HIV.

The rearrangement joins TRBV9 to TRBJ2-7; D perhaps matches TRBD2 (6 bases). The CDR3 has 16 residues. Germline V gene lookup returns CDR1 SGDLS and CDR2 YYNGEE. V shed 5 bases and J shed 4 bases, with 22 bases lying between them. CDR3 protein: CASSWGSGDSLYEQYF. CDR3 nucleotide sequence: TGTGCCAGCAGTTGGGGGTCGGGGGACTCCCTATACGAGCAGTACTTC.

This clone was counted a single time. The gene calls are TRBV10-3 and TRBJ2-1; maybe TRBD2 (5 bases). Germline CDR1 ENHRY, CDR2 SYGVKD. The V gene lost 0 bases and the J gene lost 6 bases, with 15 bases spanning the gap. The CDR3 loop spans 16 amino acids. This chain's CDR3 is CAISESGRPLGNEQFF. The CDR3 region has the DNA TGTGCCATCAGTGAGTCGGGGAGACCTTTAGGCAATGAGCAGTTCTTC.

A note on this clone: This sample also contains other DNA sequences that code for the same CDR3. This sequence joins TRBV4-1 and TRBJ1-1; D uncertain. The V gene's germline CDR1 is MGHRA and CDR2 YSYEKL. The CDR3 totals 15 residues. Trimming took off 1 base at V and 2 bases at J, with 11 bases between the two ends. Here the CDR3 DNA reads TGCGCCAGCAGCCAAGGAGGGCCATCCAACACTGAAGCTTTCTTT. Translated, it gives CASSQGGPSNTEAFF.

This rearrangement joins TRBV11-1 to TRBJ2-7; 7 nucleotides agree with TRBD1. The J segment lost 4 bases and the V segment lost 5 bases, leaving 8 bases of the junction unmatched. This CDR3 spans 14 amino acids. Germline loops: CDR1 SGHAT, CDR2 FQDESV (reference sequence). The DNA for the CDR3 is TGTGCCAGCAGCCCAACAGGGGCCAATTACGAGCAGTACTTC. Protein sequence: CASSPTGANYEQYF.

This CDR3 reads CASSLATEAWQGNYEQYF. DNA of the CDR3: TGTGCCAGCAGCTTAGCGACCGAGGCTTGGCAGGGGAACTACGAGCAGTACTTC. The chain carries TRBV7-6 and TRBJ2-7; D is perhaps TRBD1 (6 bases). Germline-derived CDR1 and CDR2 are SGHVS and FNYEAQ. V was shortened by 0 bases and J by 3 bases, with 21 bases between the two germline ends. The CDR3 sequence is 18 residues long.

Here the CDR3 reads CASTSGGSLVETQYF. CDR3 nucleotides: TGTGCCAGCACTAGCGGGGGGTCCCTCGTGGAGACCCAGTACTTC. The chain uses TRBV9 and TRBJ2-5, with 11 bases identical to TRBD2. V shed 6 bases, J shed 5 bases, and the junction held 9 bases outside the gene matches. The CDR3 has 15 amino acids. Germline assignment: CDR1 SGDLS and CDR2 YYNGEE. The entire variable domain, with the rest obtained from reference TRBV9 and TRBJ2-5, is as follows: DSGVTQTPKHLITATGQRVTLRCSPRSGDLSVYWYQQSLDQGLQFLIQYYNGEERAKGNILERFSAQQFPDLHSELNLSSLELGDSALYFCASTSGGSLVETQYFGPGTRLLVL.

This chain connects TRBV5-8 to TRBJ1-2; D remains unclear. Looked up from germline, CDR1 is SGHTS and CDR2 is YDEGEE. Deletions cut 0 bases from V and 0 bases from J, with 12 bases between. The CDR3 loop spans 16 amino acids. The CDR3 bases are TGTGCCAGCAGCTTGGTTGGCAGAACTACTAACTATGGCTACACCTTC. It codes for CASSLVGRTTNYGYTF. The whole variable domain, filled in from reference TRBV5-8 and TRBJ1-2, reads EAGVTQSPTHLIKTRGQQATLRCSPISGHTSVYWYQQALGLGLQFLLWYDEGEERNRGNFPPRFSGRQFPNYSSELNVNALELEDSALYLCASSLVGRTTNYGYTFGSGTRLTVV.

The J gene is TRBJ1-1, the V gene TRBV28; TRBD1 aligns across 8 bases. V shed 4 bases, J shed 1 base, and the junction held 5 bases outside the gene matches. CDR1 is MDHEN and CDR2 is SYDVKM in the germline V gene. The CDR3 is 15 amino acids. The CDR3 region is CASSSTGTGNTEAFF. In nucleotides, the CDR3 is TGTGCCAGCAGTTCCACCGGGACAGGGAACACTGAAGCTTTCTTT.

The chain employs TRBV19 and TRBJ2-1; 7 bases agree with TRBD1. The V and J ends lost 6 bases and 8 bases, in that order; junction bases with no gene match: 10. The CDR3 is 14 amino acids. Germline assignment: CDR1 LNHDA and CDR2 SQIVND (reference sequence). The CDR3 loop reads CASREDRVSDEQFF. The CDR3 DNA reads TGTGCCAGTAGAGAAGACAGGGTGTCGGATGAGCAGTTCTTC. The variable domain in full, with the rest retrieved from reference TRBV19 and TRBJ2-1, is DGGITQSPKYLFRKEGQNVTLSCEQNLNHDAMYWYRQDPGQGLRLIYYSQIVNDFQKGDIAEGYSVSREKKESFPLTVTSAQKNPTAFYLCASREDRVSDEQFFGPGTRLTVL.

The rearrangement links TRBV19 to TRBJ1-6; D is possibly TRBD1 (5 bases). The CDR3 has 14 residues. The germline V and J ends were trimmed by 6 bases and 12 bases, with 18 bases remaining between them. CDR1 LNHDA and CDR2 SQIVND come from the germline V gene (reference sequence). The CDR3 region has the DNA TGTGCCAGTAGAGCAGTGGTGATGGGGGGACCCCTCCACTTT. It encodes CASRAVVMGGPLHF.

A word on this clone: Other nucleotide sequences from this sample produce the same CDR3. The V call is TRBV4-1, the J call TRBJ2-7; 7 nucleotides line up with TRBD2. In germline, CDR1 is MGHRA, CDR2 YSYEKL. The CDR3 covers 16 residues. Trimming at V came to 4 bases and at J to 3 bases, leaving 12 bases not matched to a gene. The CDR3 spells CASSRATGGRNYEQYF. In DNA form, the CDR3 reads TGCGCCAGCAGCCGAGCTACCGGCGGGAGAAACTACGAGCAGTACTTC.

The gene calls are TRBV18 and TRBJ1-3; TRBD1 aligns across 9 bases. Germline-derived CDR1 and CDR2 are KGHSH and LQKENI. Trimming took 5 bases from V and 0 from J; bases not matched to a gene: 5. The CDR3 runs to 16 residues. The CDR3 loop is CASSGTGGGSGNTIYF. CDR3 DNA sequence: TGTGCCAGCTCAGGAACAGGGGGCGGCTCTGGAAACACCATATATTTT.

The V and J genes are TRBV27 and TRBJ2-5, with TRBD1 identical over 7 bases. Germline V gives CDR1 MNHEY, CDR2 SMNVEV (reference sequence). Trimming cost V 5 bases and J 10 bases; bases outside gene matches: 10. The CDR3 loop spans 13 amino acids. Here the CDR3 DNA reads TGTGCCAGCAGTGTGTACAGGGGAATGGGCCAGTACTTC. It specifies CASSVYRGMGQYF.

This clone was picked up a small number of times. This sequence joins TRBV10-1 and TRBJ1-1; 10 positions match TRBD1. The CDR3 is 16 residues long. V lost 3 bases and J lost 3; bases outside the gene matches: 7. Germline-derived CDR1 and CDR2 are WNHNN and SYGVQD (reference sequence). The CDR3 sequence: CASSDREDRGYTEAFF. The CDR3 DNA reads as TGCGCCAGCAGTGATAGGGAGGACAGGGGGTACACTGAAGCTTTCTTT.

A single count supports this clone. Other DNA sequences within the sample encode an identical CDR3. J is TRBJ1-2 and V is TRBV18; D is perhaps TRBD1 (5 bases). CDR1 is KGHSH and CDR2 is LQKENI in the germline V gene. Trimming took off 0 bases at V and 2 bases at J, with 10 bases between the two ends. This CDR3 comprises 15 residues. The CDR3 DNA reads as TGTGCCAGCTCACCACCGGCAGGGACCAACTATGGCTACACCTTC. Protein: CASSPPAGTNYGYTF.

The CDR3 reads CSVETDREPYEQYF. CDR3 DNA sequence: TGCAGCGTTGAAACGGACAGGGAACCCTACGAGCAGTACTTC. The rearrangement uses TRBV29-1 and TRBJ2-7; 8 nucleotides match TRBD1. Germline CDR1 is SQVTM and CDR2 is ANQGSEA. CDR3 size: 14 residues. V lost 2 bases to trimming and J lost 2 bases; unmatched junction nucleotides: 5.

A few counts support this clone. The V gene is TRBV18, the J gene TRBJ2-3; D unclear. Germline-derived CDR1 and CDR2 are KGHSH and LQKENI. Trimming removed 3 bases from V and 7 bases from J, with 5 bases in between. This CDR3 has 11 amino acids. This chain's CDR3 is CASSPSNTQYF. In DNA form, the CDR3 reads TGTGCCAGCTCACCTTCAAATACGCAGTATTTT.

The V call is TRBV11-2, the J call TRBJ1-2; D uncertain. This CDR3 has 13 residues. CDR1 SGHAT and CDR2 FQNNGV come from the germline V gene. Trimming shortened V by 5 bases and J by 8 bases, and 15 bases separated the two germline ends. The CDR3 loop is CASSAEPWEGYTF. CDR3 DNA sequence: TGTGCCAGCAGCGCGGAACCTTGGGAAGGCTACACCTTC.

V is TRBV10-3 and J is TRBJ2-3; D uncertain. V lost 10 bases to trimming and J lost 3 bases, with 11 bases between them. This CDR3 has 12 amino acids. Per the germline V gene, CDR1 is ENHRY and CDR2 is SYGVKD. The CDR3 nucleotides read TGTGCCACCGAAGGACGGACAGATACGCAGTATTTT. Amino acid sequence: CATEGRTDTQYF.

This clone was seen a handful of times. This rearrangement joins TRBV10-1 to TRBJ2-7; a possible D gene is TRBD2 (6 bases). Germline V gene sequence: CDR1 WNHNN, CDR2 SYGVQD (reference sequence). This CDR3 comprises 16 residues. Trimming left V 7 bases short and J 2 bases short, with 21 bases between. Here the CDR3 reads CASTWVAVARAYEQYF. CDR3 coding DNA: TGCGCCAGCACGTGGGTAGCGGTAGCTAGAGCCTACGAGCAGTACTTC.

The chain couples TRBV2 to TRBJ2-1, with a weak D call TRBD2 (5 bases). V dropped 2 bases and J dropped 8 bases, with 10 bases sitting between them. The CDR3 sequence is 13 residues long. Germline-derived CDR1 and CDR2 are SNHLY and FYNNEI. As DNA, the CDR3 is TGTGCCAGCAGTGAAAATCTGCGGGATGAGCAGTTCTTC. Amino acids: CASSENLRDEQFF.

This clone was observed a single time. The J gene is TRBJ2-3, the V gene TRBV7-3; 7 bases match TRBD2. The V gene end was trimmed by 2 bases and the J gene end by 7 bases; junction bases not matched to a gene: 12. The germline V gene has CDR1 SGHTA and CDR2 FQGTGA. The CDR3 has 16 amino acids. CDR3 in amino acids: CASSLFTGGSTYTQYF. In DNA, the CDR3 is TGTGCCAGCAGCTTATTTACAGGCGGGAGTACATATACGCAGTATTTT.

This clone was seen only a few times. V is TRBV6-1 and J is TRBJ1-2, with 10 bases identical to TRBD1. CDR3 size: 17 residues. J gave up 4 bases and V 4 bases, and 12 bases lay outside the gene matches. Germline V gives CDR1 MNHNS, CDR2 SASEGT. The CDR3 DNA reads TGTGCCAGCAGTGGAAGCGGCGAGGGACAGGGGAGCTATGGCTACACCTTC. Encoded protein: CASSGSGEGQGSYGYTF.